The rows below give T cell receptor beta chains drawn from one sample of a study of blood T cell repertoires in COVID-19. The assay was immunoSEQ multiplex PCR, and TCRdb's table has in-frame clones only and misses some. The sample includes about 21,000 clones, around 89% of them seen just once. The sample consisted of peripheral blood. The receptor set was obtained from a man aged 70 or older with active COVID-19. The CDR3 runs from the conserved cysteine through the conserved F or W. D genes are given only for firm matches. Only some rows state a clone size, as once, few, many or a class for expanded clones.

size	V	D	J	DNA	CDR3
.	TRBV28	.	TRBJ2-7	TGTGCCATCCAGCCGGCAGGACACAAACGTCAGTACTTC	CAIQPAGHKRQYF
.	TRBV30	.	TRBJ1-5	TGTGCCTGGGGGGTGGGGGGGCAACAGCCCCAGCATTTT	CAWGVGGQQPQHF
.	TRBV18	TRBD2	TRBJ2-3	TGTGCCAGCTCACTAAGTTACGGGAGGCCCCCCGCAGATACGCAGTATTTT	CASSLSYGRPPADTQYF
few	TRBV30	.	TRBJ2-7	TGTGCCTGGAGTCAGGGAATGTACTACGAGCAGTACTTC	CAWSQGMYYEQYF
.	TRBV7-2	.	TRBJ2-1	TGTGCCAGCAGCTTAGGACCGCGAGGATTCGTTGAGCAGTTCTTC	CASSLGPRGFVEQFF
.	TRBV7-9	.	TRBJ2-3	TGTGCCAGCAGCTTACAGGCCCCAGATACGCAGTATTTT	CASSLQAPDTQYF
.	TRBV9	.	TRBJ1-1	TGTGCCAGCAGCCTGTGGGGAGATCCTACGAACACTGAAGCTTTCTTT	CASSLWGDPTNTEAFF
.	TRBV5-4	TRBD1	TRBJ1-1	TGTGCCAGCAGCACCCGGGACAGACAAAACACTGAAGCTTTCTTT	CASSTRDRQNTEAFF
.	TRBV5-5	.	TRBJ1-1	TGTGCCAGCAGCTTGGACAGCAACACTGAAGCTTTCTTT	CASSLDSNTEAFF